This T cell receptor (beta chain) was recovered during a study of cytomegalovirus exposure and HLA in healthy donors. The length of the CDR3 is 15 residues. In germline, CDR1 is SGHNT, CDR2 YENEEA. Trimming at V came to 5 bases and at J to 2 bases, leaving 9 bases not matched to a gene. Study results and limitations: Cytomegalovirus-associated status was assigned to some 180 TCR beta chains. Testing in vitro showed a few CMV-associated chains specific for CMV antigens. Rarity characterized most TCR sequences, yet some public TCRs appeared in many donors.

Measured with immunoSEQ multiplex PCR; TCRdb has only the in-frame clones, and not every one. This repertoire shows about 98,000 clones, roughly 84% found once; its top ten account for 6% to 6.5%. For this clone: What it binds is not known.

The donors were part of the validation cohort of 95 to 150 subjects. That cohort was separate from the first cohort, which comprised about 670 subjects. The source material was PBMCs. The rearrangement links TRBV11-3 to TRBJ2-7; 7 positions agree with TRBD2. This sequence originates from a young man in good health and CMV-seropositive. The CDR3 loop is CASSPASGRTYEQYF. The CDR3 nucleotides are TGTGCCAGCAGCCCCGCTAGCGGACGGACCTACGAGCAGTACTTC.